One sample yielded the 25 T cell receptor beta chains listed below, sequenced in a study of graft-versus-host responses after intestinal transplantation (dated by TCRdb to the early 2020s). Their cognate antigens are unknown. Receptor libraries were prepared by the immunoSEQ multiplex PCR assay. The table was pulled from immuneACCESS by TCRdb, which kept in-frame rearrangements only. Such tables lose some clones; where checked, under half of the loss comes from unresolved V genes, and the rest has no known cause. In this sample the table shows about 120,000 clones, approximately 90% of which occur a single time. Clones ranked in the top ten supply about 0.18% of the sample. Explained via the paper, the time point label denotes: cells obtained before transplantation from donor or recipient. Sequencing used unstimulated CD4+ T cells sorted from spleen or lymph node cells, obtained before intestinal transplant. The source of these receptors is a human donor who received an intestinal transplant.

The chain recombines TRBV5-1 with TRBJ2-7, with 12 bases lining up with TRBD2. CDR3 length equals 15 residues. Germline assignment: CDR1 SGHRS and CDR2 YFSETQ. With 0 bases clipped from V and 6 bases from J, the junction kept 4 bases outside the gene matches. CDR3 in DNA: TGCGCCAGCAGCTTGGGGCTAGCGGGAGGGTCCGAGCAGTACTTC. Its translation is CASSLGLAGGSEQYF.

The rearrangement links TRBV9 to TRBJ2-1; TRBD2 matches at 7 bases. Trimming at V came to 0 bases and at J to 9 bases, leaving 12 bases not matched to a gene. There are 16 residues in the CDR3. Germline CDR1 is SGDLS and CDR2 is YYNGEE. Here the CDR3 DNA reads TGTGCCAGCAGCGTAGGCGAGTCAGGACTAGAGAGTGAGCAGTTCTTC. Protein: CASSVGESGLESEQFF.

V usage is TRBV5-4 and J usage is TRBJ2-1; 9 positions match TRBD1. Germline CDR1 and CDR2: SGHNT and YYREEE (reference sequence). The J segment lost 1 base and the V segment lost 0 bases, leaving 2 bases of the junction unmatched. The CDR3 has 16 residues. CDR3: CASSLGGQGSYNEQFF. Written as DNA, the CDR3 is TGTGCCAGCAGCTTGGGGGGACAGGGATCCTACAATGAGCAGTTCTTC.

The chain is built from TRBV6-6 and TRBJ2-3, with 7 bases matching TRBD1. Trimming at V came to 0 bases and at J to 6 bases, leaving 9 bases not matched to a gene. CDR3 length equals 16 residues. Germline loops: CDR1 MNHNY, CDR2 SVGAGI (reference sequence). The chain's CDR3 is CASSYSMRQGVDTQYF. The DNA of the CDR3 is TGTGCCAGCAGTTACTCGATGCGACAGGGCGTCGATACGCAGTATTTT.

The chain employs TRBV5-1 and TRBJ1-1; D gene uncertain. Per the germline V gene, CDR1 is SGHRS and CDR2 is YFSETQ. V was cut by 0 bases and J by 5 bases, with 8 bases left in between. The CDR3 consists of 13 residues. The CDR3 reads CASSLERETEAFF. The CDR3 DNA reads as TGCGCCAGCAGCTTGGAACGGGAGACTGAAGCTTTCTTT.

The chain carries TRBV7-9 and TRBJ1-4; 10 positions agree with TRBD1. Germline V gene data show CDR1 as SEHNR and CDR2 as FQNEAQ (reference sequence). J lost 4 bases, V lost 8 bases, and 7 bases had no gene match. CDR3 length equals 15 residues. CDR3 DNA: TGTGCCAGCCGGGCTCGGGACAGGGGTAATGAAAAACTGTTTTTT. This gives the protein CASRARDRGNEKLFF.

The chain combines TRBV5-1 with TRBJ2-1; TRBD1 matches at 8 bases. Trimming cost V 4 bases and J 8 bases; bases outside gene matches: 8. The CDR3 runs to 14 residues. Germline V gene sequence: CDR1 SGHRS, CDR2 YFSETQ. The CDR3 protein is CASSLDREGDEQFF. CDR3 nucleotides: TGCGCCAGCAGCCTGGACAGGGAAGGGGATGAGCAGTTCTTC.

The chain recombines TRBV27 with TRBJ1-2; TRBD1 aligns across 8 bases. After removal of 6 bases from V and 4 bases from J, the junction contained 10 bases not matched to a gene. CDR1 and CDR2 (germline): MNHEY, SMNVEV (reference sequence). The CDR3 contains 15 residues. The CDR3 DNA reads as TGTGCCAGCAGGCCGGACAGGGACCACTTCTATGGCTACACCTTC. It yields the protein CASRPDRDHFYGYTF.

The chain is built from TRBV11-3 and TRBJ2-6; a possible D gene is TRBD1 (6 bases). This CDR3 has 15 residues. The germline V gene has CDR1 SGHNT and CDR2 YENEEA. V lost 5 bases, J lost 2 bases, and 10 bases lay in between. DNA of the CDR3: TGTGCCAGCAGCGGTACAGGGACTGGGGCCAACGTCCTGACTTTC. As protein: CASSGTGTGANVLTF.

In the case of this clone: The identical CDR3 is also encoded by other nucleotide sequences in the sample. J is TRBJ2-2 and V is TRBV5-1; D is undetermined. Per germline, CDR1 SGHRS and CDR2 YFSETQ. There are 15 residues in the CDR3. The V end lost 0 bases, the J end lost 0 bases, and 6 bases lay between the germline ends. This CDR3 is CASSLAGSNTGELFF. The CDR3 DNA is TGCGCCAGCAGCTTGGCAGGCTCGAACACCGGGGAGCTGTTTTTT.

V gene TRBV4-1 combines with J gene TRBJ2-1; 9 bases fit TRBD2. Germline lookup yields CDR1 MGHRA and CDR2 YSYEKL. Trimming took 0 bases from V and 4 from J; bases not matched to a gene: 1. The CDR3 consists of 15 residues. The CDR3: CASSQDGLAYNEQFF. The CDR3 DNA sequence: TGCGCCAGCAGCCAAGATGGACTAGCGTACAATGAGCAGTTCTTC.

The chain joins TRBV15 to TRBJ2-1, with 14 bases that match TRBD2. V trimming: 4 bases; J trimming: 9 bases; junction bases outside the gene matches: 5. The CDR3 is made up of 15 amino acids. Germline V gene lookup returns CDR1 LNHNV and CDR2 YYDKDF (reference sequence). CDR3 nucleotide sequence: TGTGCCACCAGCACCCGACTAGCGGGAGGGGGTGAGCAGTTCTTC. As protein: CATSTRLAGGGEQFF.

The chain recombines TRBV28 with TRBJ1-5; possibly TRBD1 for D (6 bases). Trimming took 2 bases from V and 4 from J, leaving 9 bases between them. CDR1 is MDHEN, CDR2 SYDVKM, per germline. The length of the CDR3 is 14 residues. The CDR3 nucleotides are TGTGCCAGCAGTTTAGAACAGGGAAATCAGCCCCAGCATTTT. Translated: CASSLEQGNQPQHF.

V gene TRBV4-2 combines with J gene TRBJ2-2; D is uncertain. The CDR3 is 15 residues long. Germline-derived CDR1 and CDR2 are LGHNA and YNFKEQ. Trimming removed 0 bases from V and 6 bases from J, with 11 bases in between. The CDR3 is CASSQEVALPGELFF. The DNA for the CDR3 is TGTGCCAGCAGCCAAGAAGTGGCACTACCCGGGGAGCTGTTTTTT.

The chain joins TRBV18 to TRBJ1-1, with TRBD1 matching over 8 bases. Looked up from germline, CDR1 is KGHSH and CDR2 is LQKENI. J was trimmed by 0 bases and V by 0 bases; bases with no gene match: 9. The CDR3 sequence is 18 residues long. CDR3 region: CASSPPRQGQIMNTEAFF. CDR3 DNA sequence: TGTGCCAGCTCACCACCGAGACAGGGGCAGATCATGAACACTGAAGCTTTCTTT.

The V gene is TRBV7-7, the J gene TRBJ2-4, with 8 bases that match TRBD2. Germline CDR1 is SSHAT and CDR2 is FNYEAQ (reference sequence). The junction had 1 base not matched to a gene; V was cut back by 4 bases and J by 5 bases. CDR3 length: 13 amino acids. CDR3 DNA: TGTGCCAGCAGCTCGGGACTAGAAAACATTCAGTACTTC. It is translated as CASSSGLENIQYF.

The chain links TRBV18 to TRBJ1-1, with 7 bases matching TRBD1. J was trimmed by 1 base and V by 3 bases; bases with no gene match: 11. The germline V gene encodes CDR1 KGHSH and CDR2 LQKENI. This CDR3 region has 17 residues. This chain's CDR3 is CASSPLVRTGSNTEAFF. The CDR3, as DNA: TGTGCCAGCTCACCCTTGGTGAGGACAGGATCGAACACTGAAGCTTTCTTT.

This clone was detected only once. V usage is TRBV30 and J usage is TRBJ2-7, with a weak D call TRBD2 (5 bases). The germline CDR1 and CDR2 sequences are GTSNPN and SVGIG (reference sequence). The germline V and J ends were trimmed by 0 bases and 0 bases, with 9 bases remaining between them. This CDR3 is built from 14 residues. The CDR3 DNA sequence: TGTGCCTGGAGTGTAGGCGGACTCTCCTACGAGCAGTACTTC. Protein product: CAWSVGGLSYEQYF.

In nucleotides, the CDR3 is TGTGCCAGCAGCTTTCTGCGGGAGGACAACGAGCAGTACTTC. It yields the protein CASSFLREDNEQYF. The V and J genes are TRBV7-9 and TRBJ2-7; TRBD2 aligns across 8 bases. The ends lost 3 bases at V and 5 bases at J; junction bases unmatched: 6. The CDR3 has 14 residues. Germline values: CDR1 SEHNR, CDR2 FQNEAQ (reference sequence).

The gene calls are TRBV5-4 and TRBJ1-2, with TRBD1 identical over 9 bases. Germline loops: CDR1 SGHNT, CDR2 YYREEE (reference sequence). The junction had 9 bases not matched to a gene; V was cut back by 4 bases and J by 5 bases. The CDR3 has 15 amino acids. The CDR3: CASSAGQGIFYGYTF. CDR3 nucleotides: TGTGCCAGCAGCGCCGGACAGGGGATATTTTATGGCTACACCTTC.

The rearrangement uses TRBV30 and TRBJ1-1, with 9 bases fitting TRBD1. In germline, CDR1 is GTSNPN, CDR2 SVGIG (reference sequence). With 3 bases clipped from V and 4 bases from J, the junction kept 3 bases outside the gene matches. This CDR3 region has 13 residues. The CDR3 reads CAWRDRGSTEAFF. The CDR3 DNA reads as TGTGCCTGGAGGGACAGGGGATCCACTGAAGCTTTCTTT.

The genes are TRBV6-6 and TRBJ1-2; tentatively, D is TRBD1 (5 bases). From germline, CDR1 is MNHNY and CDR2 SVGAGI (reference sequence). Deletions cut 5 bases from V and 8 bases from J, with 21 bases between. The CDR3 length is 15 residues. In DNA, the CDR3 is TGTGCCAGCAGTCATCTGCCCAAAGGGGTTGGCGGCTACACCTTC. Protein product: CASSHLPKGVGGYTF.

The CDR3 nucleotides read TGTGCCAGCAGTTTATCGTTTCCGGAGCGTCAGCCCCAGCATTTT. It specifies CASSLSFPERQPQHF. This chain connects TRBV27 to TRBJ1-5; D gene ambiguous. Germline CDR1 MNHEY, CDR2 SMNVEV (reference sequence). Trimming left V 0 bases short and J 6 bases short, with 12 bases between. The length of the CDR3 is 15 residues.

The V gene is TRBV9, the J gene TRBJ2-2, with 7 bases that match TRBD1. Looked up from germline, CDR1 is SGDLS and CDR2 is YYNGEE. V dropped 5 bases and J dropped 4; count of bases not matched to a gene: 5. The CDR3 contains 14 residues. Here the CDR3 DNA reads TGTGCCAGCAGAGAGGGACAGACCACCGGGGAGCTGTTTTTT. Residues: CASREGQTTGELFF.

The chain recombines TRBV7-9 with TRBJ2-7, with D perhaps matching TRBD2 (5 bases). The CDR3 consists of 11 residues. Trimming cost V 8 bases and J 6 bases, with 11 bases left between them. Germline CDR1 SEHNR, CDR2 FQNEAQ (reference sequence). This chain's CDR3 is CASAEAGEQYF. The DNA for the CDR3 is TGTGCCAGCGCGGAGGCAGGCGAGCAGTACTTC.